This TCR beta chain was identified during a study of vaccination and CD4 T cells after COVID-19. CD4+ T cells that had been cultured provided DNA sequenced with the Oncomine TCR Beta short-read assay. Using its own MiXCR run on the PCR reads, TCRdb lists one record per CDR3 protein. The sample has 13,000 to 15,000 distinct CDR3 sequences; around 53% are singletons. Losses at the gene ends were 8 bases for V and 3 bases for J; bases not matched to a gene: 9. Per germline, CDR1 MNHEY and CDR2 SVGEGT. The CDR3 covers 14 residues. The treatment here: roughly ten-day PBMC culture with coronavirus spike peptide pools or control peptides (ViraFEST assay). With respect to this clonotype: Its antigen is unknown.

The chain employs TRBV6-2 or TRBV6-3 and TRBJ1-1; 7 bases line up with TRBD1. The sequence came from a human donor who had recovered from COVID-19. The sample was CD4+ T cells from blood, cultured in vitro. Here the CDR3 reads CASADPGGYTEAFF. The CDR3 DNA follows: TGTGCCAGCGCTGACCCAGGGGGGTACACTGAAGCTTTCTTT.